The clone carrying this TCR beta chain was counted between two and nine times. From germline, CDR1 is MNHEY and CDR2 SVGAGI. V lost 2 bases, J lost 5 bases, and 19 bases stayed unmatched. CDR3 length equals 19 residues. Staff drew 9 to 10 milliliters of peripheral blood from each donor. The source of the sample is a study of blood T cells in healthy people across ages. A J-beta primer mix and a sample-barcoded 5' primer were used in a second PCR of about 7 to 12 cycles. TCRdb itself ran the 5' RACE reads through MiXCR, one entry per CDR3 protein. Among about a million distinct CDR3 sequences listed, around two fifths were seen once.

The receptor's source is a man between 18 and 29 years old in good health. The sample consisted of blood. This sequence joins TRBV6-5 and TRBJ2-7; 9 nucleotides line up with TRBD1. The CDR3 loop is CASSYTRQMRDRVIDEQYF. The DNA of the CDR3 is TGTGCCAGCAGTTACACGAGACAAATGAGGGACAGGGTGATCGACGAGCAGTACTTC.